The 26 T cell receptor beta chains below come from one sample, sequenced in a study of blood T cell repertoires in COVID-19. Generated by immunoSEQ multiplex PCR, the TCRdb table keeps only in-frame clones and is missing some. The table has roughly 140,000 clones, roughly 90% seen once; the top ten hold 1% to 1.5%. Source material: PBMCs or T cells enriched from blood (not recorded which). The receptors were gathered from a woman aged 25-40 years with acute COVID-19.

This sequence joins TRBV6-5 and TRBJ1-1; TRBD1 aligns across 7 bases. Germline V CDR1 and CDR2: MNHEY, SVGAGI. V lost 2 bases and J lost 0; bases outside the gene matches: 6. The CDR3 extends over 16 amino acids. CDR3 sequence: CASSYRIQGLNTEAFF. CDR3 DNA sequence: TGTGCCAGCAGTTACCGAATACAGGGGCTGAACACTGAAGCTTTCTTT.

Concerning this clone itself: At one boundary the junction diverges from the germline segment, which might be a read error. V gene TRBV10-3 combines with J gene TRBJ2-2, with D perhaps TRBD2 (5 bases). In germline, CDR1 is ENHRY, CDR2 SYGVKD. CDR3 length equals 15 residues. CDR3 in amino acids: CAIRESRVNTGELFF. DNA of the CDR3: TGTGCCATCAGAGAGTCGAGGGTGAACACCGGGGAGCTGTTTTTT.

The chain is built from TRBV27 and TRBJ2-7; D possibly corresponds to TRBD2 (6 bases). Deletions cut 6 bases from V and 7 bases from J, with 16 bases between. Per the germline V gene, CDR1 is MNHEY and CDR2 is SMNVEV (reference sequence). The CDR3 contains 13 residues. CDR3 sequence (DNA): TGTGCCAGCAGCTTGGGACTCCTTACAGAGCAGTACTTC. It encodes CASSLGLLTEQYF.

The chain links TRBV28 to TRBJ1-1; unclear D gene. The V end was cut by 6 bases, the J end by 1 base, with 9 bases between. CDR3 length: 13 residues. The germline V gene has CDR1 MDHEN and CDR2 SYDVKM. CDR3 residues: CASRIRGNTEAFF. CDR3 DNA: TGTGCCAGCAGAATACGGGGGAACACTGAAGCTTTCTTT.

The chain links TRBV11-2 to TRBJ2-3; 11 bases line up with TRBD2. CDR3 length: 16 amino acids. Trimming took 5 bases from V and 0 from J; bases not matched to a gene: 4. The germline V gene encodes CDR1 SGHAT and CDR2 FQNNGV. CDR3: CASSPSGGPSTDTQYF. The DNA for the CDR3 is TGTGCCAGCAGCCCTAGCGGGGGGCCTAGCACAGATACGCAGTATTTT.

This chain uses TRBV10-3 with TRBJ1-1; 7 positions match TRBD1. Losses at the gene ends were 6 bases for V and 1 base for J; bases not matched to a gene: 5. The CDR3 runs to 14 residues. Looked up from germline, CDR1 is ENHRY and CDR2 is SYGVKD. CDR3 in amino acids: CAISLTGPNTEAFF. The DNA of the CDR3 is TGTGCCATCAGCCTGACAGGGCCGAACACTGAAGCTTTCTTT.

This clone was counted a single time. The V call is TRBV18, the J call TRBJ1-1; no definite D call. The CDR3 has 15 amino acids. The germline gives CDR1 KGHSH, CDR2 LQKENI. Trimming shortened V by 1 base and J by 1 base, and 10 bases separated the two germline ends. The CDR3 DNA sequence: TGTGCCAGCTCACCACAGCCGGAGCAGAACACTGAAGCTTTCTTT. Translating gives CASSPQPEQNTEAFF.

The chain employs TRBV28 and TRBJ2-6, with 8 positions matching TRBD2. Germline V gene lookup returns CDR1 MDHEN and CDR2 SYDVKM. After removal of 10 bases from V and 0 bases from J, the junction contained 8 bases not matched to a gene. The CDR3 has 16 amino acids. Here the CDR3 reads CATGVAGNSGANVLTF. Here the CDR3 DNA reads TGTGCCACCGGAGTAGCGGGGAACTCTGGGGCCAACGTCCTGACTTTC. Variable domain in full (rest from reference TRBV28 and TRBJ2-6): DVKVTQSSRYLVKRTGEKVFLECVQDMDHENMFWYRQDPGLGLRLIYFSYDVKMKEKGDIPEGYSVSREKKERFSLILESASTNQTSMYLCATGVAGNSGANVLTFGAGSRLTVL.

This chain links TRBV30 with TRBJ2-6, with D hard to call. Germline CDR1 GTSNPN, CDR2 SVGIG (reference sequence). This CDR3 spans 18 amino acids. V lost 1 base and J 0 bases, leaving 16 bases between the germline ends. This CDR3 reads CAWSGQAPEISGANVLTF. DNA for the CDR3: TGTGCCTGGAGTGGACAAGCCCCCGAAATCTCTGGGGCCAACGTCCTGACTTTC.

The gene calls are TRBV30 and TRBJ1-2; maybe TRBD1 (6 bases). In germline, CDR1 is GTSNPN, CDR2 SVGIG (reference sequence). V lost 0 bases and J 4 bases, leaving 9 bases between the germline ends. The length of the CDR3 is 13 residues. CDR3 residues: CAWSVQGTYGYTF. The CDR3 DNA reads TGTGCCTGGAGTGTACAGGGCACCTATGGCTACACCTTC.

The chain employs TRBV19 and TRBJ1-2; 7 bases fit TRBD1. The CDR3 runs to 14 residues. Looked up from germline, CDR1 is LNHDA and CDR2 is SQIVND (reference sequence). V gave up 3 bases and J gave up 4 bases; unmatched junction bases: 5. The chain's CDR3 is CASSMRQGGYGYTF. The CDR3 DNA sequence: TGTGCCAGTAGTATGCGACAGGGCGGCTATGGCTACACCTTC.

This clone was detected a few times. The V and J genes are TRBV7-2 and TRBJ2-2, with no clear D. Germline CDR1 and CDR2: SGHTA and FQGNSA. The CDR3 runs to 13 residues. V lost 4 bases to trimming and J lost 8 bases, with 11 bases between them. The CDR3 spells CASSSNMAGELFF. Written as DNA, the CDR3 is TGTGCCAGCAGCTCCAATATGGCTGGGGAGCTGTTTTTT.

J is TRBJ1-5 and V is TRBV30; 9 bases agree with TRBD1. The V segment lost 5 bases and the J segment 7 bases; nucleotides outside the gene matches: 3. Germline lookup yields CDR1 GTSNPN and CDR2 SVGIG (reference sequence). The CDR3 runs to 12 residues. The CDR3 DNA is TGTGCCTGGGGGACAGGGCGGCAGCCCCAGCATTTT. Translating it yields CAWGTGRQPQHF.

This chain joins TRBV23-1 and TRBJ2-7, with TRBD2 as a possible D gene (5 bases). TRBV23-1 is filed as an ORF, its function uncertain. V was shortened by 6 bases and J by 0 bases, with 12 bases between the two germline ends. The CDR3 runs to 14 residues. In DNA form, the CDR3 reads TGCGCCAGCAGCCCTATGGGGAGCTCCTACGAGCAGTACTTC. This sequence encodes CASSPMGSSYEQYF.

This clone was observed once. The chain is built from TRBV30 and TRBJ1-1; no clear D. V was trimmed by 2 bases and J by 0 bases, leaving 7 bases between them. The CDR3 covers 13 residues. CDR1 and CDR2 from the germline V gene are GTSNPN and SVGIG (reference sequence). The CDR3, as DNA: TGTGCCTGGAGTCCCGGGATGAACACTGAAGCTTTCTTT. It is translated as CAWSPGMNTEAFF.

This clone came up once. The chain combines TRBV24-1 with TRBJ1-1; perhaps TRBD1 as D (6 bases). The germline V gene encodes CDR1 KGHDR and CDR2 SFDVKD. This CDR3 has 13 amino acids. V lost 0 bases to trimming and J lost 7 bases, with 8 bases between them. This chain's CDR3 is CATSDLTGIEAFF. CDR3 in DNA: TGTGCCACCAGTGATTTGACAGGGATTGAAGCTTTCTTT.

The chain links TRBV7-2 to TRBJ1-5; D is unresolved. Looked up from germline, CDR1 is SGHTA and CDR2 is FQGNSA. V was shortened by 3 bases and J by 6 bases, with 12 bases between the two germline ends. This CDR3 contains 14 residues. The CDR3 sequence is CASSFRSIGQPQHF. CDR3 in DNA: TGTGCCAGCAGCTTCCGTTCTATTGGTCAGCCCCAGCATTTT.

This chain connects TRBV7-8 to TRBJ2-7; D might be TRBD1 (5 bases). Trimming cost V 3 bases and J 3 bases, with 18 bases left between them. Germline V gene lookup returns CDR1 SGHVS and CDR2 FQNEAQ. The CDR3 has 16 residues. The CDR3 DNA is TGTGCCAGCAGCTTGGGGCTCCAAGTGGGGTTCTACGAGCAGTACTTC. Its translation is CASSLGLQVGFYEQYF.

This chain links TRBV2 with TRBJ1-1, with D unresolved. There are 12 residues in the CDR3. Germline V lookup: CDR1 SNHLY, CDR2 FYNNEI. With 2 bases removed from V and 3 bases from J, the gap between germline ends came to 4 bases. The CDR3 is CASSERYTEAFF. DNA for the CDR3: TGTGCCAGCAGTGAACGGTACACTGAAGCTTTCTTT. The variable domain in full, with the rest retrieved from reference TRBV2 and TRBJ1-1, is EPEVTQTPSHQVTQMGQEVILRCVPISNHLYFYWYRQILGQKVEFLVSFYNNEISEKSEIFDDQFSVERPDGSNFTLKIRSTKLEDSAMYFCASSERYTEAFFGQGTRLTVV.

This chain uses TRBV2 with TRBJ2-7, with 8 positions matching TRBD2. The germline gives CDR1 SNHLY, CDR2 FYNNEI. The ends lost 7 bases at V and 5 bases at J; junction bases unmatched: 4. There are 12 residues in the CDR3. CDR3 in amino acids: CASKRENNEQYF. The CDR3 DNA follows: TGTGCCAGCAAGCGGGAGAACAACGAGCAGTACTTC. The full variable domain, in which reference TRBV2 and TRBJ2-7 provide the parts outside the CDR3, is EPEVTQTPSHQVTQMGQEVILRCVPISNHLYFYWYRQILGQKVEFLVSFYNNEISEKSEIFDDQFSVERPDGSNFTLKIRSTKLEDSAMYFCASKRENNEQYFGPGTRLTVT.

The V call is TRBV6-5, the J call TRBJ1-2; TRBD1 aligns across 7 bases. The trim removed 6 bases at V and 4 bases at J, leaving 11 bases unmatched. This CDR3 has 15 amino acids. Germline CDR1 MNHEY, CDR2 SVGAGI. The CDR3 loop reads CASSVTWTGTYGYTF. In DNA form, the CDR3 reads TGTGCCAGCAGCGTCACCTGGACAGGAACCTATGGCTACACCTTC.

This chain links TRBV5-1 with TRBJ1-1; D possibly corresponds to TRBD1 (6 bases). CDR3 length: 18 amino acids. Germline CDR1 reads SGHRS; CDR2 reads YFSETQ. Trimming pared 3 bases from V and 1 base from J, leaving 22 bases between. The CDR3 is CASSSLIGQGLGNTEAFF. The CDR3 DNA is TGCGCCAGCAGCTCGCTAATAGGGCAGGGGCTCGGGAACACTGAAGCTTTCTTT.

This sequence joins TRBV5-5 and TRBJ2-1, with TRBD2 matching over 8 bases. J gave up 0 bases and V 4 bases, and 9 bases lay outside the gene matches. Germline V gives CDR1 SGHKS, CDR2 YYEKEE (reference sequence). This CDR3 is 17 amino acids long. CDR3 sequence: CASSPSGGRSSYNEQFF. In DNA form, the CDR3 reads TGTGCCAGCAGCCCCAGTGGCGGGAGGAGCTCCTACAATGAGCAGTTCTTC.

The chain joins TRBV7-2 to TRBJ1-2; D is unresolved. Germline CDR1 is SGHTA and CDR2 is FQGNSA. V shed 5 bases and J shed 6 bases, with 13 bases lying between them. This CDR3 is 13 amino acids long. In DNA form, the CDR3 reads TGTGCCAGCAGCCGACCGCAACTACATGGCTACACCTTC. It yields the protein CASSRPQLHGYTF.

The V and J genes are TRBV5-4 and TRBJ2-3; 7 nucleotides agree with TRBD2. V lost 5 bases, J lost 2 bases, and 2 bases stayed unmatched. The CDR3 extends over 13 amino acids. The V gene's germline CDR1 is SGHNT and CDR2 YYREEE (reference sequence). The CDR3, as DNA: TGTGCCAGCAGGGGAGGGGCCACAGATACGCAGTATTTT. Protein product: CASRGGATDTQYF.

This clone occurred a few times. The chain combines TRBV30 with TRBJ1-4; TRBD1 matches at 9 bases. The trim removed 4 bases at V and 3 bases at J, leaving 18 bases unmatched. The germline V gene encodes CDR1 GTSNPN and CDR2 SVGIG (reference sequence). The CDR3 spans 19 residues. The CDR3 region is CAWTPPPGQGFMANEKLFF. The CDR3 coding sequence is TGTGCCTGGACCCCACCCCCGGGACAGGGATTCATGGCTAATGAAAAACTGTTTTTT.